This paragraph covers one T cell receptor (beta chain) sequence. The source of the sample is a study of blood T cell repertoires in COVID-19. Study details: Acute and convalescent COVID-19 samples came from the United States, Italy and Spain. Sample material is recorded as cDNA or gDNA derived from T cells, B-cell-depleted T cells, or PBMCs.

The CDR3 loop spans 15 amino acids. Germline CDR1 SGDLS, CDR2 YYNGEE. V shed 3 bases, J shed 7 bases, and the junction held 12 bases outside the gene matches. In the original workflow: How many nucleated cells were present was estimated from reference gene primer amplification. TCRdb keeps only in-frame clones here, not all; method: immunoSEQ multiplex PCR. The DNA gave D and trimming, while V, J and clone size come from that table. The repertoire has 270,000 or so clones, approximately 88% of them found once; the top ten carry about 1.6%. This TCR was recovered from a human donor with COVID-19, enrolled during active disease. The donor label of this sample is uncertain. Sequenced: peripheral blood. V gene TRBV9 combines with J gene TRBJ2-5, with 7 bases fitting TRBD2. The CDR3 DNA reads TGTGCCAGCAGCGGAACCGGGACTACTAGAGGGACCCAGTACTTC. Protein sequence: CASSGTGTTRGTQYF.